Below, one T cell receptor (beta chain) is given with its context. These data are taken from a study of blood T cell repertoires in COVID-19. The wider study: PBMCs, B-cell-depleted T cells, or T cells provided the cDNA or gDNA that made up the material.

Categorization into cohorts depended on clinical history that participants reported. Sequencing was performed with immunoSEQ multiplex PCR; in TCRdb, only in-frame clones are kept and a portion is missing. The table records approximately 200,000 clones, roughly four fifths of them present only once. The TCR sequence derives from a middle-aged man who had recovered from COVID-19. Sequenced input: PBMCs or T cells enriched from blood (not recorded which).

The CDR3 spells CASSWNQGVGNSPLHF. The CDR3 region has the DNA TGTGCCAGCAGTTGGAATCAAGGTGTCGGGAATTCACCCCTCCACTTT. The chain joins TRBV6-5 to TRBJ1-6; no firm D call. The CDR3 has 16 residues. Trimming took 4 bases from V and 7 from J, leaving 17 bases between them. Germline values: CDR1 MNHEY, CDR2 SVGAGI.